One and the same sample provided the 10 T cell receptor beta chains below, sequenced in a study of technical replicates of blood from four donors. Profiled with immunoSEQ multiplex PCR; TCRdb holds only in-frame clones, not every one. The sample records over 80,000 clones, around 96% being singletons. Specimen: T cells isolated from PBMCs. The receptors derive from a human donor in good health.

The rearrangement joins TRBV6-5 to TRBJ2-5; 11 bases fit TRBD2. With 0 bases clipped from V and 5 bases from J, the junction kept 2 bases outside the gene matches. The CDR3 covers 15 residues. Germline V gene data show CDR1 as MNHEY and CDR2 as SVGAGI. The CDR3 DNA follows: TGTGCCAGCAGTTACTCGACTAGCGGGATTGAGACCCAGTACTTC. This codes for CASSYSTSGIETQYF.

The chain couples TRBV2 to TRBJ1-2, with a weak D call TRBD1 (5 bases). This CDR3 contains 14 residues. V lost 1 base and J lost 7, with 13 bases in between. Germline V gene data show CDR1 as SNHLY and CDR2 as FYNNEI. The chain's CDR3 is CASSEVQGWGGYTF. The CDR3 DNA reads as TGTGCCAGCAGTGAAGTGCAGGGATGGGGTGGCTACACCTTC.

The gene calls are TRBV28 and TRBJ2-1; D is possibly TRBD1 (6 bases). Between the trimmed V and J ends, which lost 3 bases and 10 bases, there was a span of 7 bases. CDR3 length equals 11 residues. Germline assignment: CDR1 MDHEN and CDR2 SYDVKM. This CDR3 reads CASSFGGEQFF. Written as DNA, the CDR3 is TGTGCCAGCAGTTTTGGGGGCGAGCAGTTCTTC.

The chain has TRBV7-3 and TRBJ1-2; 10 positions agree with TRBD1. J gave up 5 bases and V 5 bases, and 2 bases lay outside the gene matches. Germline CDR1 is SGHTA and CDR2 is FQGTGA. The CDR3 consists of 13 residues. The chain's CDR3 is CASSPDRGYGYTF. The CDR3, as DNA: TGTGCCAGCAGCCCGGACAGGGGGTATGGCTACACCTTC. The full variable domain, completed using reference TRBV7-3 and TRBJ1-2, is GAGVSQTPSNKVTEKGKYVELRCDPISGHTALYWYRQSLGQGPEFLIYFQGTGAADDSGLPNDRFFAVRPEGSVSTLKIQRTERGDSAVYLCASSPDRGYGYTFGSGTRLTVV.

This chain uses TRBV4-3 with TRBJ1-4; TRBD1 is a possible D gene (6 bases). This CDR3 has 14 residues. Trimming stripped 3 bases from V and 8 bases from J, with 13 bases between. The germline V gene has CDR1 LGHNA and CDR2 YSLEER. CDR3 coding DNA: TGCGCCAGCAGCCAGGGACAAGCCCCAGAAAAACTGTTTTTT. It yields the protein CASSQGQAPEKLFF.

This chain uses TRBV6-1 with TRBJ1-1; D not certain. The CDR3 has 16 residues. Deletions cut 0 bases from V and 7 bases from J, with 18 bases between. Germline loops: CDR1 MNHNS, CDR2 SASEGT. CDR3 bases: TGTGCCAGCAGTGAAGCCCTAACGGGAAGTCGAATTGAAGCTTTCTTT. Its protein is CASSEALTGSRIEAFF.

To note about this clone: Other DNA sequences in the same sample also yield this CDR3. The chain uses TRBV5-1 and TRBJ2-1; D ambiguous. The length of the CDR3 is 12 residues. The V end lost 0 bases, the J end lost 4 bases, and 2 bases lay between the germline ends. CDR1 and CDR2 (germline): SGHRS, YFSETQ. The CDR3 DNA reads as TGCGCCAGCAGCTTGGCGTACAATGAGCAGTTCTTC. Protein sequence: CASSLAYNEQFF.

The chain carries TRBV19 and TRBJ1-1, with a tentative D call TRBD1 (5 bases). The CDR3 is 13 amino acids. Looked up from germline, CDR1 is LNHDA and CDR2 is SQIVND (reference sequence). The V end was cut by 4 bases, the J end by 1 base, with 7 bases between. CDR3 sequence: CASSTGQNTEAFF. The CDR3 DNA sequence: TGTGCCAGTAGTACCGGACAGAACACTGAAGCTTTCTTT.

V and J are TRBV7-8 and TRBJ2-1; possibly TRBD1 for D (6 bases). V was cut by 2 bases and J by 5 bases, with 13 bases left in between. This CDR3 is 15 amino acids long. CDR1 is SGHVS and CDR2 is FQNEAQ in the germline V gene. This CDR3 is CASSLWGHTDNEQFF. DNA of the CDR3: TGTGCCAGCAGCTTATGGGGACACACCGACAATGAGCAGTTCTTC.

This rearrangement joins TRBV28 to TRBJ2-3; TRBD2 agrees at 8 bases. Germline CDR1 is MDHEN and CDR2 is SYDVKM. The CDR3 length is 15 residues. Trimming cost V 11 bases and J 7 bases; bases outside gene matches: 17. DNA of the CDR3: TGTGCCGTGACTTTAACACGGGAGGGCCGGCATACGCAGTATTTT. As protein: CAVTLTREGRHTQYF.